Listed below are T cell receptor beta chains from one sample, sequenced in a study of cytomegalovirus exposure and HLA in healthy donors. TCRdb's table, derived via immunoSEQ multiplex PCR, lists solely in-frame clones and lacks some. The sample has around 130,000 clones; around 80% are singletons. Sequencing was performed on PBMCs. The source of these receptors is a female donor in good health and CMV-seronegative. Both conserved end residues are part of each CDR3. The order of the fields is D gene, clone size, V gene, J gene, CDR3 DNA, CDR3 protein. A D gene is named only where the DNA matches it firmly. The listing skips clone size in some rows; elsewhere it reads once, few, many or a size class.

d_call: -; clone_size: -; v_call: TRBV4-2; j_call: TRBJ1-3; cdr3_nt: TGTGCCAGCAGAGCGACTGTCGACTCTGGAAACACCATATATTTT; cdr3_aa: CASRATVDSGNTIYF
d_call: -; clone_size: few; v_call: TRBV9; j_call: TRBJ1-5; cdr3_nt: TGTGCCAGCAGCGTAGATGGCAGCAATCAGCCCCAGCATTTT; cdr3_aa: CASSVDGSNQPQHF
d_call: -; clone_size: -; v_call: TRBV5-6; j_call: TRBJ2-5; cdr3_nt: TGTGCCAGCAGCTTGTTGCCGGACTCCCTACAAGAGACCCAGTACTTC; cdr3_aa: CASSLLPDSLQETQYF
d_call: -; clone_size: -; v_call: TRBV5-6; j_call: TRBJ2-5; cdr3_nt: TGTGCCAGCAGCCTAGGGGGGGGAGGAGAGACCCAGTACTTC; cdr3_aa: CASSLGGGGETQYF
d_call: -; clone_size: -; v_call: TRBV11-2; j_call: TRBJ2-7; cdr3_nt: TGTGCCAGCAGCTTAGGCGCAGGGGACTACGAGCAGTACTTC; cdr3_aa: CASSLGAGDYEQYF
d_call: TRBD1; clone_size: -; v_call: TRBV6-1; j_call: TRBJ1-1; cdr3_nt: TGTGCCAGCAGCCAGACAGGGTACACTGAAGCTTTCTTT; cdr3_aa: CASSQTGYTEAFF
d_call: -; clone_size: -; v_call: TRBV27; j_call: TRBJ1-1; cdr3_nt: TGTGCCAGCAGTTTTCTGGGGCTAGGGAACACTGAAGCTTTCTTT; cdr3_aa: CASSFLGLGNTEAFF
d_call: TRBD1; clone_size: -; v_call: TRBV6-5; j_call: TRBJ2-5; cdr3_nt: TGTGCCAGCAGTTACCAGGGACAGCTCCAAGAGACCCAGTACTTC; cdr3_aa: CASSYQGQLQETQYF
d_call: -; clone_size: few; v_call: TRBV6-5; j_call: TRBJ1-3; cdr3_nt: TGTGCCAGCACTGGACACGGCTCTGGAAACACCATATATTTT; cdr3_aa: CASTGHGSGNTIYF
d_call: -; clone_size: -; v_call: TRBV5-6; j_call: TRBJ2-3; cdr3_nt: TGTGCCAGCAGCTTAAGGGGAAGGGGGTTCACAGATACGCAGTATTTT; cdr3_aa: CASSLRGRGFTDTQYF
d_call: TRBD1; clone_size: few; v_call: TRBV15; j_call: TRBJ2-7; cdr3_nt: TGTGCCACCAGCAGCCCGGGACAGGAAGCCTACGAGCAGTACTTC; cdr3_aa: CATSSPGQEAYEQYF
d_call: TRBD1; clone_size: -; v_call: TRBV10-3; j_call: TRBJ2-7; cdr3_nt: TGTGCCACCTCATTGGGGGTAACGGGACAGGGGGCCTACGAGCAGTACTTC; cdr3_aa: CATSLGVTGQGAYEQYF
d_call: TRBD1; clone_size: -; v_call: TRBV6-5; j_call: TRBJ1-6; cdr3_nt: TGTGCCAGCAGCCAGGACAGGGACAATTCACCCCTCCACTTT; cdr3_aa: CASSQDRDNSPLHF
d_call: TRBD1; clone_size: -; v_call: TRBV5-6; j_call: TRBJ1-1; cdr3_nt: TGTGCCAGCGGCTTCGACAGGGTAGCTTTCTTT; cdr3_aa: CASGFDRVAFF
d_call: TRBD1; clone_size: -; v_call: TRBV18; j_call: TRBJ1-5; cdr3_nt: TGTGCCAGCTCAACGGGGACAGGGGATTTAAATCAGCCCCAGCATTTT; cdr3_aa: CASSTGTGDLNQPQHF
d_call: TRBD2; clone_size: -; v_call: TRBV19; j_call: TRBJ2-5; cdr3_nt: TGTGCCAGTAGTCCGGGGACTAGTAACCAAGAGACCCAGTACTTC; cdr3_aa: CASSPGTSNQETQYF
d_call: TRBD1; clone_size: -; v_call: TRBV2; j_call: TRBJ2-3; cdr3_nt: TGTGCCAGCAGTGAAACAGGGGGCGCGGGAGATACGCAGTATTTT; cdr3_aa: CASSETGGAGDTQYF